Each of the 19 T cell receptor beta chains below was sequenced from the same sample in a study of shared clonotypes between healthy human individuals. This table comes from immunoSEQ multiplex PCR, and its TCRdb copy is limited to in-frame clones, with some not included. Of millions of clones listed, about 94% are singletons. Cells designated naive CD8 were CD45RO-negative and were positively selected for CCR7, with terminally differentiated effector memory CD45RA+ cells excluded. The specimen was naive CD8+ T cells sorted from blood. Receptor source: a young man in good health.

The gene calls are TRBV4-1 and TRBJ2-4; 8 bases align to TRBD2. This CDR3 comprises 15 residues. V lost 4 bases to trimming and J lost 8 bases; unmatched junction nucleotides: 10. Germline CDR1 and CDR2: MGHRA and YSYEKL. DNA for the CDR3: TGCGCCAGCAGCCTTTCCCGCCCCGGGGGGGACATTCAGTACTTC. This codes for CASSLSRPGGDIQYF.

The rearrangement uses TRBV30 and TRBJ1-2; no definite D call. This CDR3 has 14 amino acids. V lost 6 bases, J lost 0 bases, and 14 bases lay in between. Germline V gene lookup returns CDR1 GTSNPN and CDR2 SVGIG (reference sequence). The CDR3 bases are TGTGCCTGCCCCTGGTCTACCTCTAACTATGGCTACACCTTC. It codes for CACPWSTSNYGYTF.

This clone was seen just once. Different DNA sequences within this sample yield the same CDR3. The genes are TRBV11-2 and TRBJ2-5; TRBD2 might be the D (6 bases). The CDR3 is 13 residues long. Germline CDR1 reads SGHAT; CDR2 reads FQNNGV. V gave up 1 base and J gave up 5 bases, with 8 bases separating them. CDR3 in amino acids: CASSLGGRETQYF. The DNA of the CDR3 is TGTGCCAGCAGCTTAGGGGGGAGGGAGACCCAGTACTTC.

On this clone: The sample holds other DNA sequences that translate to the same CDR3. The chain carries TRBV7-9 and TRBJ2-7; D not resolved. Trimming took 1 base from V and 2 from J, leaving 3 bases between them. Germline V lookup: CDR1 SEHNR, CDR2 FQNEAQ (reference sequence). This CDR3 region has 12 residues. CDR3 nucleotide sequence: TGTGCCAGCAGCTTAGTTGCCTACGAGCAGTACTTC. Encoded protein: CASSLVAYEQYF.

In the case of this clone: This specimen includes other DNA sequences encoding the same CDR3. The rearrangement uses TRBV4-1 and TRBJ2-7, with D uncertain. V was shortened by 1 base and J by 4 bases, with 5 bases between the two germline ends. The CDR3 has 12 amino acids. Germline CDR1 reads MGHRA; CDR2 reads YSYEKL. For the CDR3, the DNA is TGCGCCAGCAGCCAAGGTGGATACGAGCAGTACTTC. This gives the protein CASSQGGYEQYF.

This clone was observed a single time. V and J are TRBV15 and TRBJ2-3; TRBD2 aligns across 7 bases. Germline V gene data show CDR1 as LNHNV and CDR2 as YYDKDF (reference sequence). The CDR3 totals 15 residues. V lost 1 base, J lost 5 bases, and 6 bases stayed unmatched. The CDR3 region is CATSRVVAGRDTQYF. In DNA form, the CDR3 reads TGTGCCACCAGCAGAGTGGTAGCGGGTAGAGATACGCAGTATTTT.

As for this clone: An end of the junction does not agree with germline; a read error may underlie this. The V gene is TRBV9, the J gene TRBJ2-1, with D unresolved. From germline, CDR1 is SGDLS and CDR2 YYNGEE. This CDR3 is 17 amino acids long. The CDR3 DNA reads TGTGCCAGCAGCGGCGCCCTTATGGCCGGATCCTTCAATGAGCAGTTCTTC. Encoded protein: CASSGALMAGSFNEQFF.

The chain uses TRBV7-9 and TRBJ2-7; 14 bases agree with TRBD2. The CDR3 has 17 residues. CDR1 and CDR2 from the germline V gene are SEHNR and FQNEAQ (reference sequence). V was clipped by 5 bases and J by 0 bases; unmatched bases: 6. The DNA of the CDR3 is TGTGCCAGCAGCCCCGGGACTAGCGGGAGTCCCTCCTACGAGCAGTACTTC. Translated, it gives CASSPGTSGSPSYEQYF.

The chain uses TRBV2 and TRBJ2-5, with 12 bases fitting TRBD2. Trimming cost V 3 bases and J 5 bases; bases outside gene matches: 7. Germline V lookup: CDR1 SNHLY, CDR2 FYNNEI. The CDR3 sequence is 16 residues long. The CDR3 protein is CASSDLAGGPYETQYF. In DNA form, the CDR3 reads TGTGCCAGCAGTGACCTAGCGGGAGGGCCCTATGAGACCCAGTACTTC.

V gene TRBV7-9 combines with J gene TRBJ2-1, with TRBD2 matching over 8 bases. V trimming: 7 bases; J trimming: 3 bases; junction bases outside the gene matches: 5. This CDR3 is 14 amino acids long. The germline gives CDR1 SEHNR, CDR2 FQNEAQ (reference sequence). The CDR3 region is CASIGAGVYNEQFF. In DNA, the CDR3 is TGTGCCAGCATTGGAGCGGGAGTCTACAATGAGCAGTTCTTC.

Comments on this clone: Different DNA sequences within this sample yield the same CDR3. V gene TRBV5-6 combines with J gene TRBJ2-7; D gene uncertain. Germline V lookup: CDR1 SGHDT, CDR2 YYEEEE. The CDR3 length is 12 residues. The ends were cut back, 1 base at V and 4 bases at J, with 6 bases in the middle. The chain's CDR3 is CASSLSGYEQYF. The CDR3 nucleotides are TGTGCCAGCAGCTTGTCGGGTTACGAGCAGTACTTC.

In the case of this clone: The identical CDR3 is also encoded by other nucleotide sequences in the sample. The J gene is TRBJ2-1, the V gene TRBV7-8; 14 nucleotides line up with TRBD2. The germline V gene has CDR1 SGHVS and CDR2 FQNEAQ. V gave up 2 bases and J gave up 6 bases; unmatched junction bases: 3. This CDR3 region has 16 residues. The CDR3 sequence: CASSLPGLAGGNEQFF. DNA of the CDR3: TGTGCCAGCAGCTTACCTGGACTAGCGGGAGGCAATGAGCAGTTCTTC.

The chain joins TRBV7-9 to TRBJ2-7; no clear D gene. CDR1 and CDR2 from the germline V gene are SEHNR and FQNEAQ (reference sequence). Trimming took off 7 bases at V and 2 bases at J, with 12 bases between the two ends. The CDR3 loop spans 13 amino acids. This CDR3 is CASTAPVPYEQYF. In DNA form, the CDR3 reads TGTGCCAGCACCGCGCCAGTGCCCTACGAGCAGTACTTC.

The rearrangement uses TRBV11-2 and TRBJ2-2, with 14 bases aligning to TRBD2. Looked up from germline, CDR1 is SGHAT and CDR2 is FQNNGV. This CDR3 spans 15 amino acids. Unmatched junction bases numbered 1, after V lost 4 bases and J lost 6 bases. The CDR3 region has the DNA TGTGCCAGCAGCTGGACTAGCGGGGGGTCCGGGGAGCTGTTTTTT. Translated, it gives CASSWTSGGSGELFF.

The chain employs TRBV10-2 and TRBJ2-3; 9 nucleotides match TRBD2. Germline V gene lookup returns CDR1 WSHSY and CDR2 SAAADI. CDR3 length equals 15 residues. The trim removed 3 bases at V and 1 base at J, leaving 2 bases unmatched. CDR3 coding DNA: TGCGCCAGCAGTGACAGGACTAGCGGCACAGATACGCAGTATTTT. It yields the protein CASSDRTSGTDTQYF.

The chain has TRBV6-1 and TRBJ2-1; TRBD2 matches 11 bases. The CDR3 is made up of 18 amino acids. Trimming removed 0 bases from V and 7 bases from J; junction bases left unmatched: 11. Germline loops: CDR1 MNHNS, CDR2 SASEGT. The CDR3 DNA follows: TGTGCCAGCAGTGAAGCGGGACGCCAACTAGCGGGAGTAAATGAGCAGTTCTTC. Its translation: CASSEAGRQLAGVNEQFF.

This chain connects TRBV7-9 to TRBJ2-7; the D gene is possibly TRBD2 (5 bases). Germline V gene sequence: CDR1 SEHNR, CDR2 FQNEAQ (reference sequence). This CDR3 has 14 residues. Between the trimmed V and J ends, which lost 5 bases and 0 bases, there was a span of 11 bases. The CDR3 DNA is TGTGCCAGCAGCCCAGACGGGAACTCCTACGAGCAGTACTTC. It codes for CASSPDGNSYEQYF.

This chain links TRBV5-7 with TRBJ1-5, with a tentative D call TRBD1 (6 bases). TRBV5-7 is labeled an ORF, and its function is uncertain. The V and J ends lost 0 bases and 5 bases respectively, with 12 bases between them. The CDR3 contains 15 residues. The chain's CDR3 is CASSLVPAGDQPQHF. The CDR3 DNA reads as TGTGCCAGCAGCTTGGTCCCGGCAGGGGATCAGCCCCAGCATTTT.

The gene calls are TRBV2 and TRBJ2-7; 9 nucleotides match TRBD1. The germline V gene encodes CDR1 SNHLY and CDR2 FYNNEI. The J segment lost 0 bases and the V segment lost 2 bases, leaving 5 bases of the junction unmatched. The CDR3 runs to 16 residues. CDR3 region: CASSEHGTGYSYEQYF. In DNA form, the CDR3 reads TGTGCCAGCAGTGAACACGGGACAGGGTACTCCTACGAGCAGTACTTC.